This T cell receptor beta chain was recorded in a study of breast tumors, draining lymph nodes, adjacent tissues. Study-level results: Tumors had less TCR diversity than lymph nodes, more than nontumor tissue. Data only fit, rather than demonstrated, lymph node origin of most tumor T cells. Compared with basal-like, luminal-like tumors shared significantly more repertoire with nontumor tissue.

One entry per CDR3 protein, called by TCRdb with MiXCR from the multiplex PCR reads. Of 290,000 or so distinct CDR3 sequences in the sample, roughly 31% were seen once. The lymph nodes were axillary draining lymph nodes from breast cancer patients. Germline V lookup: CDR1 SQVTM, CDR2 ANQGSEA. Deletions cut 3 bases from V and 5 bases from J, with 16 bases between. The CDR3 is 14 amino acids. This clonotype was counted ten times or more. The antigen is unknown. The material sequenced was axillary lymph node tissue. The sequence was collected from a female donor with breast cancer. Some clones in this sample may be carry-over from other donors' samples. The rearrangement links TRBV29-1 to TRBJ2-5, with D unresolved. This CDR3 is CSVDLRTLGETQYF. DNA of the CDR3: TGCAGCGTTGATCTTCGGACCCTCGGGGAGACCCAGTACTTC.